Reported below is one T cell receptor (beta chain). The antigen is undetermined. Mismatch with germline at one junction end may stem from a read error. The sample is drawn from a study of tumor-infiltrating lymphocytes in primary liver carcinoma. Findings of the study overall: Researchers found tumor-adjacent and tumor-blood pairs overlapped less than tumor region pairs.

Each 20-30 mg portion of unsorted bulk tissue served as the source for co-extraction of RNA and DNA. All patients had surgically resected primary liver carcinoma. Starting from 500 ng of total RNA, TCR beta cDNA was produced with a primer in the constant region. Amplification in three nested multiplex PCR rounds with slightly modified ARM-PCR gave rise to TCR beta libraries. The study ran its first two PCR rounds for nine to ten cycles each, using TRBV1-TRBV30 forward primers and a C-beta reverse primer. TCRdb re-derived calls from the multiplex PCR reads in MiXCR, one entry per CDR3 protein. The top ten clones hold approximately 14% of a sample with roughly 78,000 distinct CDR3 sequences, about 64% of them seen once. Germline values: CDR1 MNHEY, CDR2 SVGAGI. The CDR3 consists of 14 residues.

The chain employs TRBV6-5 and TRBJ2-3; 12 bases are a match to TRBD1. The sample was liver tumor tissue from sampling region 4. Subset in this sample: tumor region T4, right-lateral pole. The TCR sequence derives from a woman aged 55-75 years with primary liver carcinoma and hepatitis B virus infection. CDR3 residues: CASSGTGGTDTQYF. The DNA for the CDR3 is TGTGCCAGCAGCGGGACAGGGGGCACAGATACGCAATATTTT.